This T cell receptor (beta chain) derives from a study of cytotoxic CD8 clonotypes in ibrutinib-treated CLL. About the study: Partial response occurred in approximately 24 patients and complete response in 2; at median approximately 71 months, about 14 remained remitted and 12 progressed. The study recorded mean values of approximately 260,000 productive templates and 94,082 productive rearrangements per sample.

A remark on this clone: Its specificity is not known.

The CDR3 runs 15 residues. Germline trimming cut 0 bases from V and 1 base from J; bases unmatched to any gene: 2. Germline lookup yields CDR1 SGHRS and CDR2 YFSETQ. Clones were read by immunoSEQ multiplex PCR, and TCRdb kept only the in-frame ones, dropping some. Seen here are 97,000 or so clones, around 80% observed once, and the top ten hold about 30%. Study-wide points: Exceeding age-matched healthy donors, baseline clonality also tracked the counts of circulating CD8+ T cells.

Sample: PBMCs, taken after 12 months of ibrutinib treatment. The V gene is TRBV5-1, the J gene TRBJ2-3; 7 positions match TRBD1. The clonotype was recovered from a human donor with chronic lymphocytic leukemia. The CDR3 loop is CASSLGQGGTDTQYF. CDR3 nucleotide sequence: TGCGCCAGCAGCTTGGGACAGGGTGGCACAGATACGCAGTATTTT. The entire variable domain, with the rest obtained from reference TRBV5-1 and TRBJ2-3, is as follows: KAGVTQTPRYLIKTRGQQVTLSCSPISGHRSVSWYQQTPGQGLQFLFEYFSETQRNKGNFPGRFSGRQFSNSRSEMNVSTLELGDSALYLCASSLGQGGTDTQYFGPGTRLTVL.